This TCR beta chain was observed in a study of cytomegalovirus exposure and HLA in healthy donors. Study results and limitations: Reportedly, diagnosis of cytomegalovirus status by the classifier showed high specificity and sensitivity. A list of more than 150 TCR beta chains associated with cytomegalovirus was given. Subsequent analysis of the 120 or so validation repertoires found a tendency for first-cohort TCR clusters to co-occur.

This clone occurred once. Its antigen is not known. While the first cohort had 600 to 800 subjects, the donors belonged to the separate validation cohort of over a hundred subjects. CDR1 and CDR2 (germline): SGHDT, YYEEEE. The CDR3 runs to 16 residues. V gave up 4 bases and J gave up 9 bases; unmatched junction bases: 10. Sequenced by immunoSEQ multiplex PCR; TCRdb stores in-frame clones only, minus some. The profile shows about 330,000 clones, roughly 90% of them singletons. The sample comprised PBMCs. The receptor's source is a woman in her late teens or twenties in good health and CMV-seronegative. The J gene is TRBJ2-1, the V gene TRBV5-6; 13 nucleotides align to TRBD2. CDR3: CASSLRTSGRPGEQFF. In DNA form, the CDR3 reads TGTGCCAGCAGCCTTCGGACTAGCGGGAGACCCGGTGAGCAGTTCTTC.